This T cell receptor (beta chain) is from a study of blood T cells in healthy people across ages. This clonotype was observed many times. Trimming stripped 4 bases from V and 2 bases from J, with 16 bases between. From germline, CDR1 is SGHKS and CDR2 YYEKEE (reference sequence). CDR3 length: 15 amino acids. Next came a second PCR, run for about 7 to 12 cycles, which used a sample-barcoded 5' primer along with a J-beta primer mix. Through a template-switch adaptor with 12 random nucleotides, each cDNA molecule received a tag. One entry per CDR3 protein results from TCRdb running MiXCR on the 5' RACE reads. There are roughly 1.7 million distinct CDR3 sequences in the sample; roughly 30% occur only once, and 10% to 12% lies in the top ten.

The chain joins TRBV5-5 to TRBJ2-7, with D unresolved. The TCR comes from a woman younger than 45 in good health. Source material: blood. As DNA, the CDR3 is TGTGCCAGCAGCAACGGTCGGTTACCACCCTACGAGCAGTACTTC. This encodes CASSNGRLPPYEQYF.